This entry concerns a single TCR beta chain. The data belong to a study of blood T cells in healthy people across ages. This CDR3 contains 14 residues. Germline lookup yields CDR1 MNHEY and CDR2 SVGEGT. V was shortened by 2 bases and J by 4 bases, with 9 bases between the two germline ends. With a J-beta primer mix and a sample-barcoded 5' primer, a second PCR ran 7 to 11 cycles. From the 5' RACE reads, TCRdb called clonotypes with MiXCR, one entry per CDR3 protein. The sample holds roughly 2 million distinct CDR3 sequences, roughly 52% seen once. This clonotype originated in a woman in her thirties or forties in good health. The sample comprised blood. The chain joins TRBV6-2 or TRBV6-3 to TRBJ1-5, with D uncertain. CDR3 protein: CASSYKAANQPQHF. The CDR3 DNA is TGTGCCAGCAGTTACAAGGCAGCTAATCAGCCCCAGCATTTT.